This record concerns one T cell receptor beta chain sequence. Its antigen is not identified. This sample is drawn from a study of T cell responses to AZD1222 COVID-19 vaccine. Study context: Second-dose groups at about 4 or about 12 weeks were pooled.

V lost 5 bases to trimming and J lost 5 bases; unmatched junction nucleotides: 2. The CDR3 totals 12 residues. Study-level points and caveats: A mostly white British donor set with more females was recruited, and clonal diversity was possibly underestimated.

Clones were read by immunoSEQ multiplex PCR, and TCRdb kept only the in-frame ones, dropping some. The top ten clones hold approximately 3% of a sample with around 110,000 clones, around 92% of them seen once. The sequence was collected from an adult in good health. The sequenced sample was peripheral blood, obtained on day 0 of AZD1222 vaccination. This chain joins TRBV12-3 or TRBV12-4 and TRBJ2-7; 8 bases match TRBD1. This CDR3 reads CASSDRGNEQYF. Here the CDR3 DNA reads TGTGCCAGCAGTGACAGGGGAAACGAGCAGTACTTC.